This is a list of T cell receptor beta chains from one sample in a study of T-cell reconstitution after alpha-beta-depleted transplantation in children. TCRdb redid the calling of the PCR reads with MiXCR, one entry per CDR3 protein. The sample consists of approximately 290,000 distinct CDR3 sequences, around a tenth of them appearing once. The sample here was peripheral blood, taken 180 days after TCRalphabeta/CD19-depleted stem cell transplant. Receptor source: a male patient between 2 and 10 years old who had a stem cell transplant for chronic granulomatous disease, so the T cells may come from the graft donor. Each CDR3 is given with its conserved first and last residue. The order of the fields is clone size, J gene, V gene, D gene, CDR3 DNA, CDR3 protein. The D gene is left open where the match is weak. Expanded clones get a size class; other rows say once, few or many, or leave the size out.

>many|TRBJ2-7|TRBV20-1|-
TGCAGTGCCCCCGGGACACACTACGAGCAGTACTTC
CSAPGTHYEQYF
>many|TRBJ2-3|TRBV5-1|TRBD2
TGCGCCAGCAGCATAAGCAGGACTAGCGGGGGCGGAGATACGCAGTATTTT
CASSISRTSGGGDTQYF
>many|TRBJ2-2|TRBV29-1|-
TGCAGCGTTGAAGCTAGTTCGAACACCGGGGAGCTGTTTTTT
CSVEASSNTGELFF
>many|TRBJ1-5|TRBV27|-
TGTGCCAGCAGTTTAAGGGGTTCCAGCAATCAGCCCCAGCATTTT
CASSLRGSSNQPQHF
>many|TRBJ2-1|TRBV11-2|-
TGTGCCAGCAGCTTTTGGGGCGCTCGCTCCTACAATGAGCAGTTCTTC
CASSFWGARSYNEQFF
>many|TRBJ1-6|TRBV12-3/TRBV12-4|-
TGTGCCAGCAGTCCGGTAGGTCAGGGGAGGAATTCACCCCTCCACTTT
CASSPVGQGRNSPLHF
>many|TRBJ2-5|TRBV12-3/TRBV12-4|-
TGTGCCAGCAGTTTCGATTATTGGCGAGAGACCCAGTACTTC
CASSFDYWRETQYF
>many|TRBJ2-2|TRBV28|TRBD1
TGTGCCACCGATCGACAGGGGAGGCACACCGGGGAGCTGTTTTTT
CATDRQGRHTGELFF
>many|TRBJ2-7|TRBV20-1|-
TGCAGTGCTCCCGCTGACGAGCAGTACTTC
CSAPADEQYF
>-|TRBJ2-3|TRBV7-9|TRBD2
TGTGCCATCAGCCCCGGGAGGGGCAGGGGATTAACAGATACGCAGTATTTT
CAISPGRGRGLTDTQYF
>many|TRBJ2-3|TRBV9|-
TGTGCCAGCAGCGCACATCTCTTCACAGATACGCAGTATTTT
CASSAHLFTDTQYF
>many|TRBJ2-7|TRBV28|TRBD1
TGTGCCAGCAGTGGGACAGGGGAGGCCTACGAGCAGTACTTC
CASSGTGEAYEQYF
>many|TRBJ2-1|TRBV6-1|-
TGTGCCAGCAGTGCGGTAGCCCTAAAGCCCTACAATGAGCAGTTCTTC
CASSAVALKPYNEQFF
>many|TRBJ1-5|TRBV6-1|-
TGTGCCAGCAGTGACAGGTCGTTAAATCAGCCCCAGCATTTT
CASSDRSLNQPQHF
>many|TRBJ2-7|TRBV5-1|-
TGCGCCAGCAGCTTGCGCGTCTCGAGCTCCTACGAGCAGTACTTC
CASSLRVSSSYEQYF
>many|TRBJ2-3|TRBV18|-
TGTGCCAGCTCACCACTGACACGGCGGGAAGTATCGTCGGATACGCAGTATTTT
CASSPLTRREVSSDTQYF
>many|TRBJ2-3|TRBV12-3/TRBV12-4|-
TGTGCCAGCAGTTTTCTCTACCCAGATACGCAGTATTTT
CASSFLYPDTQYF
>many|TRBJ2-3|TRBV15|-
TGTGCCACCAGCAGAGACCGCACAGATACGCAGTATTTT
CATSRDRTDTQYF
>-|TRBJ1-1|TRBV20-1|TRBD1
TGCATGGGGGACAGGGCTCGGGGGAACCCTGAAGCTTTCTTT
CMGDRARGNPEAFF
>many|TRBJ1-4|TRBV12-3/TRBV12-4|TRBD1
TGTGCCAGCAGTTTTGGGACAGTCGGTGAAAAACTGTTTTTT
CASSFGTVGEKLFF
>many|TRBJ2-1|TRBV12-5|TRBD1
TGTGCTAGTGCCCCCCGGGGGGACAGGGTGAGCAATGAGCAGTTCTTC
CASAPRGDRVSNEQFF
>many|TRBJ2-7|TRBV6-5|TRBD2
TGTGCCAGCAGGCTACTCGGCACTAGCGGGGACTACGAGCAGTACTTC
CASRLLGTSGDYEQYF
>many|TRBJ2-3|TRBV5-4|TRBD1
TGTGCCAGCGTGGGACAGGGGGCAGATACGCAGTATTTT
CASVGQGADTQYF
>-|TRBJ2-2|TRBV5-4|-
TGTGCCAGCAGCTTGGTGGGCGGCATTACTTCCGGGGAGCTGTTTTTT
CASSLVGGITSGELFF
>many|TRBJ2-2|TRBV20-1|TRBD1
TGCAGTGCTAGAGCCAGGGGGCTCACCGGGGAGCTGTTTTTT
CSARARGLTGELFF
>many|TRBJ1-2|TRBV18|-
TGTGCCAGCTCAGCGCTCCCGTCCCCTCTCGATGGCTACACCTTC
CASSALPSPLDGYTF
>many|TRBJ2-7|TRBV29-1|-
TGCAGCGGGCTAGGTCTCCCCAACTACGAGCAGTACTTC
CSGLGLPNYEQYF
>many|TRBJ2-5|TRBV20-1|-
TGCAGTGCTGATCGGGGCCCGGGGGAGACCCAGTACTTC
CSADRGPGETQYF
>many|TRBJ1-6|TRBV20-1|TRBD1
TGCAGTGCTCAGGACAGGTCGAATTCACCCCTCCACTTT
CSAQDRSNSPLHF
>many|TRBJ2-3|TRBV9|-
TGTGCCAGCAGCCCGATCTCTACGCAGTATTTT
CASSPISTQYF
>many|TRBJ2-5|TRBV7-9|TRBD2
TGTGCCAGCAGCTTAACCGGGACTAGCAGCCAAGAGACCCAGTACTTC
CASSLTGTSSQETQYF